The clone carrying this T cell receptor beta chain was counted between two and nine times. Its antigen is as yet unknown. This PCR relied on a set of 60 Vbeta primers and 13 Jbeta primers. Sequenced by immunoSEQ multiplex PCR; TCRdb stores in-frame clones only, minus some. This sample has about 93,000 clones; roughly 63% occur once, and the top ten carry 5.5% to 6%. This sample stems from a study of cytomegalovirus exposure and HLA in healthy donors. Notes on the study in general: In vitro, three CMV-associated chains proved specific for CMV antigens.

The CDR3 spans 13 residues. The germline V gene has CDR1 GTSNPN and CDR2 SVGIG (reference sequence). The V end was cut by 0 bases, the J end by 3 bases, with 7 bases between. Sequencing was performed on PBMCs. The TCR sequence derives from a boy aged 10-17 years in good health and CMV-seropositive. The chain employs TRBV30 and TRBJ2-3, with D tentatively TRBD1 (5 bases). The CDR3 sequence: CAWSVTGTDTQYF. The CDR3 DNA reads as TGTGCCTGGAGTGTTACAGGAACAGATACGCAGTATTTT. The entire variable domain, with the rest obtained from reference TRBV30 and TRBJ2-3, is as follows: SQTIHQWPATLVQPVGSPLSLECTVEGTSNPNLYWYRQAAGRGLQLLFYSVGIGQISSEVPQNLSASRPQDRQFILSSKKLLLSDSGFYLCAWSVTGTDTQYFGPGTRLTVL.